Listed below are T cell receptor beta chains from one sample, sequenced in a study of spatial heterogeneity in lung cancer. TCRdb re-derived calls from the 5' RACE reads in MiXCR, one entry per CDR3 protein. Of under 8,500 distinct CDR3 sequences in the sample, 9.6% were seen once. The input for sequencing was lung tumor tissue, taken at surgery. These receptors were obtained from a male donor with early-stage non-small cell lung cancer. Both conserved end residues are part of each CDR3. D genes are given only for firm matches. Some rows mark clone size as missing; the rest say once, few, many or name a class of expanded clone.

D gene,clone size,V gene,J gene,CDR3 DNA,CDR3 protein
-,many,TRBV28,TRBJ2-7,TGTGCCAGCAGTTTAAGAGCGCCCTTCTCCTACGAGCAGTACTTC,CASSLRAPFSYEQYF
-,many,TRBV5-6,TRBJ2-1,TGTGCCAGCAGTTCCTACAATGAGCAGTTCTTC,CASSSYNEQFF
-,many,TRBV20-1,TRBJ2-7,TGCAGTGCCATCCTTTTAGGTGGGAGCTACGAGCAGTACTTC,CSAILLGGSYEQYF
-,medium-sized,TRBV20-1,TRBJ1-4,TGCAGTGCTAGGAACAGGGCAACTAATGAAAAACTGTTTTTT,CSARNRATNEKLFF
-,medium-sized,TRBV6-6,TRBJ2-6,TGTGCCAGCGGATTAGTTGGAGGCTCTGGGGCCAACGTCCTGACTTTC,CASGLVGGSGANVLTF
TRBD1,many,TRBV27,TRBJ2-1,TGTGCCAGCATCTCTACAGGGGGACACTACAATGAGCAGTTCTTC,CASISTGGHYNEQFF
-,many,TRBV12-3/TRBV12-4,TRBJ1-1,TGTGCCAGCAGTTTAAGGGTTGTTGAAGCTTTCTTT,CASSLRVVEAFF
TRBD2,medium-sized,TRBV7-2,TRBJ2-1,TGTGCCAGCAGCTCTAGCGGGAGATCCTACAATGAGCAGTTCTTC,CASSSSGRSYNEQFF
TRBD1,many,TRBV27,TRBJ1-1,TGTGCCAGCAGTTACCTACAGGGGGCAGCTTTCTTT,CASSYLQGAAFF
-,medium-sized,TRBV12-5,TRBJ1-3,TGTGCTAGTGGTTCCTCTGCTGGAAACACCATATATTTT,CASGSSAGNTIYF
-,-,TRBV6-6,TRBJ1-4,TGTGCCAGCACCAATTTCCGGGAGACCGATTTT,CASTNFRETDF
-,few,TRBV25-1,TRBJ1-5,TGTGCCAGCAGTGAAGTGGGCAATCAGCCCCAGCATTTT,CASSEVGNQPQHF
-,medium-sized,TRBV19,TRBJ2-3,TGTGCCAGTAGTAGCTTAGCTGGTACAGATACGCAGTATTTT,CASSSLAGTDTQYF
-,many,TRBV5-1,TRBJ2-5,TGCGCCAGCAGCAGGCAGACCAGTCGGGAGACCCAGTACTTC,CASSRQTSRETQYF
-,many,TRBV20-1,TRBJ1-5,TGCAGTGCTAGAGACACCAATTATCGCAATCAGCCCCAGCATTTT,CSARDTNYRNQPQHF
TRBD1,many,TRBV7-9,TRBJ1-6,TGTGCCAGCAGCTTCGGGGACAGGGGGAGCTCACCCCTCCACTTT,CASSFGDRGSSPLHF
-,many,TRBV4-2,TRBJ1-2,TGTGCCAGCAGCCGCGTCCCTGGAGTCGGAAATTACTATGGCTACACCTTC,CASSRVPGVGNYYGYTF
TRBD1,medium-sized,TRBV5-1,TRBJ1-6,TGCGCCAGCAGCTTGGATTCGGGGACAGGAGATAATTCACCCCTCCACTTT,CASSLDSGTGDNSPLHF
-,many,TRBV11-2,TRBJ2-5,TGTGCCAGCAGCTCGACGGGGTCGGGGGAGACCCAGTACTTC,CASSSTGSGETQYF
-,many,TRBV5-1,TRBJ2-2,TGCGCCAGCAGCTCGACCGGGACACCGAACAGTGGGGAGCTGTTTTTT,CASSSTGTPNSGELFF
-,many,TRBV5-1,TRBJ2-5,TGCGCCAGCAGCTTGCAGGGCGCCCAAGAGACCCAGTACTTC,CASSLQGAQETQYF
-,medium-sized,TRBV7-6,TRBJ1-4,TGTGCCAGCAGCCCTAAGGGGCAACCGGCAACTAATGAAAAACTGTTTTTT,CASSPKGQPATNEKLFF
TRBD1,many,TRBV27,TRBJ1-2,TGTGCCAGCAGTTTATCCGGACAGGGGGCGCGGTATGGCTACACCTTC,CASSLSGQGARYGYTF
-,medium-sized,TRBV12-3/TRBV12-4,TRBJ1-1,TGTGCCAGCAGGCGGACGGCTTACACTGAAGCTTTCTTT,CASRRTAYTEAFF
TRBD2,many,TRBV5-6,TRBJ2-5,TGTGCCAGCAGCTTCGGGACTAGCGGCCAAGAGACCCAGTACTTC,CASSFGTSGQETQYF
-,many,TRBV6-2/TRBV6-3,TRBJ1-5,TGTGCCAGCAGTTACCGGAGGTCGAATCAGCCCCAGCATTTT,CASSYRRSNQPQHF
-,few,TRBV7-9,TRBJ2-5,TGTGCCAGCAGCATTGAGAGCACGACCCAGTACTTC,CASSIESTTQYF
TRBD1,medium-sized,TRBV13,TRBJ2-2,TGTGCCAGCAGCTCCCGAGACAGGGGCACCGGGGAGCTGTTTTTT,CASSSRDRGTGELFF
-,-,TRBV9,TRBJ2-1,TGTGCCAGCAGCTCCACAAATGACAATGAGCAGTTCTTC,CASSSTNDNEQFF
-,many,TRBV7-6,TRBJ2-6,TGTGCCAGCAGCGTCTCAACTGGGGCCAACGTCCTGACTTTC,CASSVSTGANVLTF
-,many,TRBV5-6,TRBJ1-1,TGTGCCAGCAGCAGTGCTGGGCCAATGCAAGCTTTCTTT,CASSSAGPMQAFF
-,medium-sized,TRBV28,TRBJ1-2,TGTGCCAGCAACGCCGACACCCCTGGCTACACCTTC,CASNADTPGYTF
-,many,TRBV9,TRBJ2-4,TGTGCCAGCAGCGCGGAACTAGATTACAAAAACATTCAGTACTTC,CASSAELDYKNIQYF
TRBD1,many,TRBV2,TRBJ1-2,TGTGCCAGCAGTGGGGACAGAAACTATGGCTACACCTTC,CASSGDRNYGYTF
-,many,TRBV9,TRBJ1-1,TGTGCCAGCAGCGTAGAGGTGAGAAGCGAAGCTTTCTTT,CASSVEVRSEAFF
TRBD2,many,TRBV14,TRBJ2-3,TGTGCCAGCAGCCGCCGACTAGCGACTAAACCCACAGATACGCAGTATTTT,CASSRRLATKPTDTQYF
-,many,TRBV3-1,TRBJ2-6,TGTGCCAGCAGCCCTCCTGGCTCGTATTCTGGGGCCAACGTCCTGACTTTC,CASSPPGSYSGANVLTF
TRBD2,many,TRBV2,TRBJ2-3,TGTGCCAGCAAGGAGCGGGGGAGCACAGATACGCAGTATTTT,CASKERGSTDTQYF
TRBD2,large,TRBV20-1,TRBJ2-1,TGCAGTGCTAGAGACGCTAGCGGAGGCGGGGAGCAGTTCTTC,CSARDASGGGEQFF
-,-,TRBV14,TRBJ2-5,TGTGCCAGCAGCCAAGGGTCGGTCCAGACCCAGTACTTC,CASSQGSVQTQYF
-,many,TRBV2,TRBJ2-2,TGTGCCAGCAGTGAACGTGATTGGGAAAAGCTGTTTTTT,CASSERDWEKLFF
-,many,TRBV11-1,TRBJ2-1,TGTGCCAGCAGTGAGCTACAGGCCCAGGGGGAGCAGTTCTTC,CASSELQAQGEQFF
TRBD1,many,TRBV5-3,TRBJ2-1,TGTGCCAGAAGCGTCACGACAGGGAACAATGAGCAGTTCTTC,CARSVTTGNNEQFF
TRBD2,many,TRBV4-1,TRBJ2-5,TGCGCCAGCAGCCCCAGCCCGGGACTAGCGGGAGAAGAGACCCAGTACTTC,CASSPSPGLAGEETQYF
-,many,TRBV2,TRBJ2-7,TGTGCCAGCAGTGACGAGTACGAGCAGTACTTC,CASSDEYEQYF
-,many,TRBV29-1,TRBJ1-1,TGCAGCGTTGAAGAAGTACAAGCTTTCTTT,CSVEEVQAFF
TRBD1,many,TRBV28,TRBJ2-3,TGTGCCAGCAGTTCTTTCCAGGACAGGGTCTTATACGATACGCAGTATTTT,CASSSFQDRVLYDTQYF
-,many,TRBV7-9,TRBJ2-7,TGTGCCAGCAGCTTAAGTTGGGCTGGGGGCCAAGAAGAGCAGTACTTC,CASSLSWAGGQEEQYF
-,medium-sized,TRBV28,TRBJ1-6,TGTGCCAGCAGTTCCGCGAGGGGACTCCACTTT,CASSSARGLHF
-,many,TRBV20-1,TRBJ1-1,TGCAGTGCTAGACCTGCCGGACGGATGAACACTGAAGCTTTCTTT,CSARPAGRMNTEAFF
-,-,TRBV12-3/TRBV12-4,TRBJ1-1,TGTGCCAGCAGTTTAGGCCGGGCTGAAGCTTTCTTT,CASSLGRAEAFF
-,medium-sized,TRBV20-1,TRBJ2-1,TGCAGTGCTAGTTACGGACGGCCAGAGGAGCAGTTCTTC,CSASYGRPEEQFF
-,many,TRBV20-1,TRBJ2-4,TGCAGTGCTAGAGTGGACGGGACTAACATTCAGTACTTC,CSARVDGTNIQYF
TRBD1,many,TRBV13,TRBJ2-5,TGTGCCAGCAGCTTCGACCAGGGGGCTGGGCAAGAGACCCAGTACTTC,CASSFDQGAGQETQYF
TRBD2,many,TRBV6-6,TRBJ2-3,TGTGCCAGCAGTCCCTTCGGACTAGCGGTAGGAGATACGCAGTATTTT,CASSPFGLAVGDTQYF
-,many,TRBV7-9,TRBJ1-2,TGTGCCAGCAGCTTTGCTGGGGACACAGCTAACTATGGCTACACCTTC,CASSFAGDTANYGYTF
TRBD1,many,TRBV20-1,TRBJ1-2,TGCAGTGCTAGATCCGGGACAGCTGGCTACACCTTC,CSARSGTAGYTF
-,many,TRBV14,TRBJ2-7,TGTGCCAGCAGCCCGGCGGGCTACGAGCAGTACTTC,CASSPAGYEQYF
-,large,TRBV28,TRBJ1-2,TGTGCCAGCAGTTCCGCTAGGGCAGACCGAGTCTATGGCTACACCTTC,CASSSARADRVYGYTF